Listed below are T cell receptor beta chains from one sample, sequenced in a study of T cell responses to AZD1222 COVID-19 vaccine. Data came from immunoSEQ multiplex PCR; TCRdb stores just in-frame clones and leaves some out. The table has some 100,000 clones, about 87% seen once; the top ten hold more than 15%. Sequenced material: peripheral blood, taken on day 0 of AZD1222 vaccination. All receptors derive from an adult in good health. Both conserved end residues are part of each CDR3. A D gene is named only where the DNA matches it firmly. Only some rows state a clone size, as once, few, many or a class for expanded clones.

CATSEPSGNTIYF | TGTGCCACCAGTGAGCCCTCTGGAAACACCATATATTTT | TRBJ1-3 | TRBV24-1 | . | .
CASSLTRLGESSYEQYF | TGTGCCAGCAGCTTAACCCGCTTAGGGGAAAGCTCCTACGAGCAGTACTTC | TRBJ2-7 | TRBV13 | . | .
CASSQDLLAGSTQYF | TGCGCCAGCAGCCAAGATCTACTAGCAGGTTCTACGCAGTATTTT | TRBJ2-3 | TRBV4-1 | . | .
CASSSYYEQYF | TGTGCCAGCAGTTCCTACTACGAGCAGTACTTC | TRBJ2-7 | TRBV12-3/TRBV12-4 | . | .
CASSALRGPAQPQHF | TGTGCCAGCAGTGCGCTCAGGGGGCCCGCACAGCCCCAGCATTTT | TRBJ1-5 | TRBV2 | TRBD1 | .
CATSRAQVYNSPLHF | TGTGCCACCAGCAGAGCCCAGGTCTATAATTCACCCCTCCACTTT | TRBJ1-6 | TRBV15 | . | .
CASSIAAGSYEQYF | TGTGCCAGTAGTATAGCGGCCGGCTCCTACGAGCAGTACTTC | TRBJ2-7 | TRBV19 | . | .
CASSQVERESGYEQYF | TGCGCCAGCAGCCAAGTAGAGCGGGAGTCTGGTTACGAGCAGTACTTC | TRBJ2-7 | TRBV4-1 | TRBD2 | .
CASSLTGAVSSGNTIYF | TGCGCCAGCAGCTTGACAGGGGCCGTATCTTCTGGAAACACCATATATTTT | TRBJ1-3 | TRBV5-1 | TRBD1 | once
CASSLSLFNEQFF | TGTGCCAGCAGCTTATCTCTGTTCAATGAGCAGTTCTTC | TRBJ2-1 | TRBV7-2 | . | .
CASSEDGVQPQHF | TGTGCCAGCAGTGAGGATGGGGTACAGCCCCAGCATTTT | TRBJ1-5 | TRBV25-1 | . | .
CASSLASGGYNEQFF | TGTGCCAGCAGCTTAGCTAGCGGGGGGTACAATGAGCAGTTCTTC | TRBJ2-1 | TRBV7-6 | TRBD2 | .
CASSLPLRGGYTF | TGTGCCAGCAGTTTACCTCTCCGCGGTGGCTACACCTTC | TRBJ1-2 | TRBV28 | . | .
CASSLLDLNTEAFF | TGCGCCAGCAGCTTGCTGGACTTGAACACTGAAGCTTTCTTT | TRBJ1-1 | TRBV5-1 | . | .
CASSISGADYGYTF | TGTGCCAGTAGTATATCGGGGGCGGACTATGGCTACACCTTC | TRBJ1-2 | TRBV19 | . | .
CASSRTGYSNQPQHF | TGTGCCAGCAGCCGGACAGGGTATAGCAATCAGCCCCAGCATTTT | TRBJ1-5 | TRBV6-2/TRBV6-3 | TRBD1 | .
CAWSGGRGPYEQYF | TGTGCCTGGAGTGGGGGTAGAGGTCCCTACGAGCAGTACTTC | TRBJ2-7 | TRBV30 | . | .
CASSRQGRETQYF | TGTGCCAGCAGCCGACAGGGGCGAGAGACCCAGTACTTC | TRBJ2-5 | TRBV7-2 | TRBD1 | .
CASSPSVLNTEAFF | TGTGCCAGCAGTCCATCGGTGTTGAACACTGAAGCTTTCTTT | TRBJ1-1 | TRBV6-5 | . | once
CASSSAGEVVWGYTF | TGTGCCAGCAGCTCGGCGGGGGAAGTGGTTTGGGGCTACACCTTC | TRBJ1-2 | TRBV7-9 | . | .
CASSPTSGSLYNEQFF | TGTGCCAGCAGCCCAACTAGCGGGAGTTTATACAATGAGCAGTTCTTC | TRBJ2-1 | TRBV3-1/TRBV3-2 | TRBD2 | .
CASSINTNTYEQYF | TGTGCCAGTAGTATTAATACCAACACCTACGAGCAGTACTTC | TRBJ2-7 | TRBV19 | . | .
CASSKDVPREGTEAFF | TGTGCCAGCAGCAAGGATGTGCCTAGGGAGGGGACTGAAGCTTTCTTT | TRBJ1-1 | TRBV14 | . | .
CASSLGDRGELFF | TGCGCCAGCAGCTTGGGGGACCGCGGGGAGCTGTTTTTT | TRBJ2-2 | TRBV5-1 | . | .
CASSLGASGGADEQFF | TGCGCCAGCAGCTTGGGAGCTAGCGGGGGGGCCGATGAGCAGTTCTTC | TRBJ2-1 | TRBV5-1 | TRBD2 | .